This entry concerns a single T cell receptor (beta chain). Its antigen remains unidentified. No base quality information exists; no much larger clone differs at one position. TCRbeta CDR3 regions were amplified from genomic DNA by means of the immunoSEQ Assay, a bias-controlled multiplex PCR. As for the original processing: Nucleated cell counts per sample were estimated from amplification of reference gene primers within the assay. To quantify the absolute abundance of each unique TCRbeta CDR3 rearrangement, sequence reads were collapsed and filtered. For each sample, productive Simpson clonality was calculated by taking the square root of Simpson's diversity index across productive rearrangements. TCRdb mirrors the immuneACCESS table, restricted to in-frame sequences. Some clones are absent from its copies; in checked studies, under half trace to an unresolved V gene, and the reason for the others is unknown. V and J calls and clone size follow that table, whereas D and trimming were derived from the DNA. For this sample there are fewer than 80,000 clones; roughly nine tenths appear just once. The ten largest clones take up about 2.7% of the sample.

CDR1 is given as MNHEY and CDR2 as SVGAGI, both from the germline V gene. The cysteine opens and the phenylalanine closes a CDR3 of 13 amino acids. CDR3 DNA is the only sequence kept; it has 39 bases, read in frame from the first base. The junction shows trimming of 2 bases on V and 6 bases on J, plus 11 bases between the germline ends. This specimen belongs to a study of blood T cell repertoires in COVID-19 (dated by TCRdb to about 2020). About the study as a whole: Samples from collaborators originated in the United States, Italy and Spain and spanned both the acute and convalescent phases of COVID-19. The samples were drawn from the first 160 participants of the ongoing ImmuneRACE study and from under 1,500 subjects provided by 6 global collaborators. The material from the prospective study consisted of cDNA or gDNA derived from T cells, B-cell-depleted T cells, or PBMCs. The repertoires were released in a freely available public database intended as a resource for research on the immune response to SARS-CoV-2. Subjects who had been exposed to COVID-19, were actively infected with it, or had recovered from it provided the deeply sampled blood TCRbeta repertoires that made up the dataset. Where available, HLA class I and class II types were taken from metadata supplied by the sample provider and were not determined by assay-based typing. A de-identified subject ID, COVID-19 status, age in years and sex were almost always included in the sample metadata.

Beyond this particular receptor, the publication reports: Clinical and demographic metadata were provided uncurated, with the amount varying by source and participant.

Each collaborating institution followed its own protocols to collect whole blood in K2EDTA tubes. Collaborator samples were shipped for TCRbeta analysis as frozen whole blood, isolated PBMCs, or DNA extracted from either sample type. The rearrangement joined TRBV6-5 to TRBJ2-7; the D gene assignment is ambiguous. This receptor was taken from a human donor in a cohort sampled during active COVID-19. Sequenced: peripheral blood. The nucleotides read TGTGCCAGCAGTTACGCACTACCGTCCGAGCAGTACTTC. It translates as CASSYALPSEQYF.